The 32 T cell receptor beta chains given below trace back to one sample, sequenced in a study of human CD8 memory T cell subsets. Sequencing libraries of TCR beta were made by UMI-labeled 5' RACE. Reprocessing the 5' RACE reads, TCRdb reports a single entry for every CDR3 protein and omits DNA. This sample's table reports around 20,000 distinct CDR3 sequences. The sample comprised CD8+ T cells from PBMCs. These receptors were taken from a human donor in good health.

The CDR3 loop is CASSAPRDNANTGELFF. The chain recombines TRBV9 with TRBJ2-2; TCRdb's D call of TRBD1 is untestable without DNA. This CDR3 has 17 residues. Germline CDR1 is SGDLS and CDR2 is YYNGEE.

The chain joins TRBV6-1 to TRBJ2-3; TCRdb names TRBD2, which stays unverified in the absence of DNA. Looked up from germline, CDR1 is MNHNS and CDR2 is SASEGT. This CDR3 region has 15 residues. CDR3 residues: CASSEDGGATDTQYF.

The chain is built from TRBV6-5 and TRBJ2-5; the TCRdb call, TRBD2, lacks DNA for checking. The CDR3 loop spans 15 amino acids. Germline lookup yields CDR1 MNHEY and CDR2 SVGAGI. CDR3 region: CASSYSGLPPKTQYF.

This chain joins TRBV7-9 and TRBJ2-1. The CDR3 length is 13 residues. Germline V gene lookup returns CDR1 SEHNR and CDR2 FQNEAQ (reference sequence). The chain's CDR3 is CASSLSGYNEQFF.

The chain recombines TRBV12-3 or TRBV12-4 with TRBJ1-5; TCRdb outputs TRBD1, but without DNA this stays unchecked. This CDR3 region has 15 residues. CDR3 sequence reads: CASSSRDRADEPQHF.

The chain uses TRBV6-1 and TRBJ1-1; absent DNA, TCRdb's TRBD1 call cannot be checked. This CDR3 comprises 15 residues. Germline V gene lookup returns CDR1 MNHNS and CDR2 SASEGT. The CDR3 is CASRIMTVGNTEAFF.

V is TRBV7-9 and J is TRBJ2-7; without DNA, the TCRdb call of TRBD1 cannot be checked. This CDR3 region has 13 residues. Germline values: CDR1 SEHNR, CDR2 FQNEAQ (reference sequence). CDR3 loop: CASSPEGGYEQYF.

This clonotype shows up as medium-sized by frequency. V is TRBV20-1 and J is TRBJ1-1; the D call from TCRdb, TRBD1, cannot be confirmed without DNA. The germline V gene has CDR1 DFQATT and CDR2 SNEGSKA (reference sequence). The CDR3 sequence is 13 residues long. The CDR3 spells CSGMGTANTEAFF.

The chain is built from TRBV28 and TRBJ1-1; TCRdb designates TRBD1, a call that cannot be tested without DNA. The CDR3 has 14 residues. Per the germline V gene, CDR1 is MDHEN and CDR2 is SYDVKM. CDR3 loop: CASTRDRGRAEAFF.

This clonotype shows up as medium-sized by frequency. The rearrangement uses TRBV3-1 and TRBJ2-2. The CDR3 sequence is 17 residues long. Per germline, CDR1 LGHDT and CDR2 YNNKEL (reference sequence). The CDR3: CASSQELDAIVTGELFF. Based on the CDR3 plus reference TRBV3-1 and TRBJ2-2, the full variable domain is DTAVSQTPKYLVTQMGNDKSIKCEQNLGHDTMYWYKQDSKKFLKIMFSYNNKELIINETVPNRFSPKSPDKAHLNLHINSLELGDSAVYFCASSQELDAIVTGELFFGEGSRLTVL.

The chain has TRBV6-2 or TRBV6-3 and TRBJ1-2; TCRdb reports TRBD1, a call that lacks DNA to check it against. This CDR3 spans 13 amino acids. The germline V gene has CDR1 MNHEY and CDR2 SVGEGT. The CDR3 loop reads CASSIQGNYGYTF.

CDR3 sequence: CASSQLRLPYEQYF. The J gene is TRBJ2-7, the V gene TRBV3-1. Germline CDR1 reads LGHDT; CDR2 reads YNNKEL (reference sequence). The CDR3 length is 14 residues.

The chain combines TRBV18 with TRBJ2-7; TCRdb picks TRBD2, but there is no DNA to check that call. This CDR3 comprises 16 residues. The germline CDR1 and CDR2 sequences are KGHSH and LQKENI. CDR3 sequence: CASSPPSRVGSYEQYF.

V is TRBV10-3 and J is TRBJ2-5; TCRdb lists TRBD1, though no DNA is available to test this call. Per the germline V gene, CDR1 is ENHRY and CDR2 is SYGVKD. This CDR3 comprises 15 residues. The CDR3 region is CAISPGTGAKETQYF.

The chain couples TRBV20-1 to TRBJ2-3; TCRdb's D call of TRBD2 is untestable without DNA. The germline V gene has CDR1 DFQATT and CDR2 SNEGSKA (reference sequence). CDR3 length: 17 amino acids. CDR3 loop: CSARALGLAVPTDTQYF.

The rearrangement uses TRBV5-6 and TRBJ2-3; TCRdb's D call, TRBD2, is unchecked because there is no DNA. The CDR3 length is 15 residues. Germline assignment: CDR1 SGHDT and CDR2 YYEEEE. The CDR3 here is CASSLVSGGRDTQYF.

The chain joins TRBV30 to TRBJ2-7. Germline V gives CDR1 GTSNPN, CDR2 SVGIG (reference sequence). The CDR3 contains 11 residues. The CDR3 loop reads CAWNMNYEQYF.

This clonotype shows up as medium-sized by frequency. V is TRBV5-1 and J is TRBJ1-1; TCRdb proposes TRBD1, but this gene call is untestable without DNA. There are 13 residues in the CDR3. Germline V gives CDR1 SGHRS, CDR2 YFSETQ. The CDR3 spells CASSSRGSTEAFF.

The J gene is TRBJ1-5, the V gene TRBV20-1. Germline CDR1 DFQATT, CDR2 SNEGSKA (reference sequence). This CDR3 spans 19 amino acids. Here the CDR3 reads CSARDPRRNPIHSNQPQHF.

This sequence joins TRBV12-3 or TRBV12-4 and TRBJ1-6. CDR3 length equals 14 residues. The CDR3 spells CASSLVSPGSPLHF.

This clonotype registers medium-sized by frequency. V usage is TRBV28 and J usage is TRBJ2-2. Germline V gives CDR1 MDHEN, CDR2 SYDVKM. The CDR3 loop spans 13 amino acids. CDR3 amino acids: CASSLGAAGELFF. Combining the CDR3 with reference TRBV28 and TRBJ2-2 gives the whole variable domain DVKVTQSSRYLVKRTGEKVFLECVQDMDHENMFWYRQDPGLGLRLIYFSYDVKMKEKGDIPEGYSVSREKKERFSLILESASTNQTSMYLCASSLGAAGELFFGEGSRLTVL.

Judged by frequency, this clonotype is medium-sized. The rearrangement uses TRBV12-3 or TRBV12-4 and TRBJ2-3; TCRdb outputs TRBD1, but without DNA this stays unchecked. The CDR3 has 14 residues. The CDR3 spells CASSFRVGTDTQYF.

The rearrangement joins TRBV25-1 to TRBJ1-1. Germline V gene data show CDR1 as MGHDK and CDR2 as SYGVNS. The CDR3 consists of 12 residues. CDR3 sequence reads: CASGRENTEAFF.

The chain links TRBV5-1 to TRBJ2-7; TCRdb designates TRBD2, a call that cannot be tested without DNA. Germline V gene sequence: CDR1 SGHRS, CDR2 YFSETQ. The CDR3 has 16 residues. The CDR3 is CASSPVTGTATYEQYF.

This clonotype is medium-sized (0.01 to 0.1%) by frequency. The chain is built from TRBV5-4 and TRBJ2-7; TCRdb calls TRBD1, which cannot be checked without DNA. Germline V gene sequence: CDR1 SGHNT, CDR2 YYREEE (reference sequence). The length of the CDR3 is 15 residues. Here the CDR3 reads CASSRSGGREGEQYF. Using reference TRBV5-4 and TRBJ2-7 for the parts outside the CDR3, the full variable domain is ETGVTQSPTHLIKTRGQQVTLRCSSQSGHNTVSWYQQALGQGPQFIFQYYREEENGRGNFPPRFSGLQFPNYSSELNVNALELDDSALYLCASSRSGGREGEQYFGPGTRLTVT.

The V and J genes are TRBV7-8 and TRBJ1-3. CDR3 length equals 14 residues. Germline V CDR1 and CDR2: SGHVS, FQNEAQ. The CDR3 sequence: CASSVQGSGNTIYF.

This sequence joins TRBV6-6 and TRBJ2-6. CDR3 length: 15 residues. Germline CDR1 reads MNHNY; CDR2 reads SVGAGI (reference sequence). Here the CDR3 reads CASSRDRPGANVLTF.

The V gene is TRBV5-1, the J gene TRBJ2-6; as DNA is missing, the TRBD1 call by TCRdb cannot be tested. Per germline, CDR1 SGHRS and CDR2 YFSETQ. The CDR3 totals 17 residues. Here the CDR3 reads CASRATGGAPGANVLTF. The entire variable domain, with the rest obtained from reference TRBV5-1 and TRBJ2-6, is as follows: KAGVTQTPRYLIKTRGQQVTLSCSPISGHRSVSWYQQTPGQGLQFLFEYFSETQRNKGNFPGRFSGRQFSNSRSEMNVSTLELGDSALYLCASRATGGAPGANVLTFGAGSRLTVL.

This clonotype is called medium-sized based on its frequency. CDR3 loop: CASSPWTSGNTGELFF. This sequence joins TRBV11-3 and TRBJ2-2; TCRdb picks TRBD2, but there is no DNA to check that call. Germline lookup yields CDR1 SGHNT and CDR2 YENEEA. This CDR3 has 16 residues.

This CDR3 reads CASSPSPRDIQYF. This rearrangement joins TRBV11-2 to TRBJ2-4; TCRdb returns TRBD1, unconfirmable since there is no DNA. The germline gives CDR1 SGHAT, CDR2 FQNNGV. The CDR3 length is 13 residues.

The rearrangement joins TRBV29-1 to TRBJ2-7. The CDR3 covers 13 residues. The germline gives CDR1 SQVTM, CDR2 ANQGSEA. CDR3 amino acids: CSVEENGDYEQYF.

The chain joins TRBV28 to TRBJ2-5; the D call of TRBD2 rests on TCRdb alone, since no DNA is present to check it. There are 14 residues in the CDR3. CDR1 and CDR2 from the germline V gene are MDHEN and SYDVKM. The CDR3 loop is CASSRLATQETQYF.